The sequence of this T cell receptor beta chain was determined in a study of T-cell reconstitution after alpha-beta-depleted transplantation in children. TCRbeta library preparation incorporated unique molecular identifiers. TCRdb processed the PCR reads anew with MiXCR; each CDR3 protein has one entry. The sample holds about 610,000 distinct CDR3 sequences, roughly 10% seen once. This clonotype has only a few counts. The sequences come from PBMCs from the stem cell graft donor, collected from the stem cell graft. This TCR came from a human donor who donated a stem cell graft to a child with acute myeloid leukemia.

In nucleotides, the CDR3 is TGCAGCGTCGTCGGGACAGGGGGAAACTATGGCTACACCTTC. Its protein product is CSVVGTGGNYGYTF. The gene calls are TRBV29-1 and TRBJ1-2; 11 positions agree with TRBD1. The CDR3 is 14 residues long. The J segment lost 2 bases and the V segment lost 6 bases, leaving 5 bases of the junction unmatched. The germline CDR1 and CDR2 sequences are SQVTM and ANQGSEA.